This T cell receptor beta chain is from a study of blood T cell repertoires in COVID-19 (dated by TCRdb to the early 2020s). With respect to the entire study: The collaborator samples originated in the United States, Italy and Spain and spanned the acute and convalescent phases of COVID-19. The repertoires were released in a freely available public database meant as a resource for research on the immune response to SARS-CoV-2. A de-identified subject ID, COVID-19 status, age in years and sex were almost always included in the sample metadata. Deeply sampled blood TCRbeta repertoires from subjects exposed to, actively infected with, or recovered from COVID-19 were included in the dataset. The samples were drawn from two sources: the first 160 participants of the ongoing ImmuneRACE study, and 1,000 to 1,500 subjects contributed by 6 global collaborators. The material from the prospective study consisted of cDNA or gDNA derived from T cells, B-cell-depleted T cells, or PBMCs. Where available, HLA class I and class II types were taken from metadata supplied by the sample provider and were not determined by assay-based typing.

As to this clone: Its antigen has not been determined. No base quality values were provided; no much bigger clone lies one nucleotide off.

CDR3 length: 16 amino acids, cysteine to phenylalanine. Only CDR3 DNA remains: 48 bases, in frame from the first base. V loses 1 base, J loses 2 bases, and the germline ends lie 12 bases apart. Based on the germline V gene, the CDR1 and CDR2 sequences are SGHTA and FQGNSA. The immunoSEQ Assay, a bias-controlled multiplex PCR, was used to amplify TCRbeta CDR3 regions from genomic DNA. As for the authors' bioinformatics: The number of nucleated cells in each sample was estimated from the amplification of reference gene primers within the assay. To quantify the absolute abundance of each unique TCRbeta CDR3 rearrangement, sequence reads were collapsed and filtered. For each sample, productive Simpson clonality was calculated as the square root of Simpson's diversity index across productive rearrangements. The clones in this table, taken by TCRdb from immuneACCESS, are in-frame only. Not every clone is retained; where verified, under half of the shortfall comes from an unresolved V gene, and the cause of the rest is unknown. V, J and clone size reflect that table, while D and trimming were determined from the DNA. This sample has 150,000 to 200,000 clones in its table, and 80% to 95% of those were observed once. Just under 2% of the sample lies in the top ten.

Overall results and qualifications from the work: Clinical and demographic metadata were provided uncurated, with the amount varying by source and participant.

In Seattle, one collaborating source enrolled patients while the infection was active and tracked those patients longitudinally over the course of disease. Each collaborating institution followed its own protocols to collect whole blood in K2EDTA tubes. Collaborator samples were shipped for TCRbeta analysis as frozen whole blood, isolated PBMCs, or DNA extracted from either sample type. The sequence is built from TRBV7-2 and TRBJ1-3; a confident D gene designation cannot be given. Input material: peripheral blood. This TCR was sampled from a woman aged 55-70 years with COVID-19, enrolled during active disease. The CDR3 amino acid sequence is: CASSLGLAGAGNTIYF. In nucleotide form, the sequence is TGTGCCAGCAGCTTAGGTCTGGCAGGCGCTGGAAACACCATATATTTT.